The 3 T cell receptor beta chains given below trace back to one sample, sequenced in a study of blood T cell repertoires in COVID-19. Using immunoSEQ multiplex PCR, the repertoire was profiled, and TCRdb retains in-frame clones only, with some absent. The profile covers about 150,000 clones, with about nine tenths appearing a single time and approximately 4% taken by the ten largest. The sequencing sample was made of PBMCs or T cells enriched from blood (not recorded which). These receptor sequences come from a woman aged 40 to 50 who had been exposed to COVID-19.

The CDR3: CASGGDRVTGANVLTF. The CDR3 DNA reads TGCGCCAGCGGGGGGGACAGGGTTACAGGGGCCAACGTCCTGACTTTC. The rearrangement links TRBV5-1 to TRBJ2-6; 9 nucleotides agree with TRBD1. V lost 7 bases to trimming and J lost 4 bases; unmatched junction nucleotides: 9. From germline, CDR1 is SGHRS and CDR2 YFSETQ. The CDR3 sequence is 16 residues long.

The chain uses TRBV19 and TRBJ2-3, with D tentatively TRBD2 (5 bases). V lost 4 bases to trimming and J lost 2 bases, with 22 bases between them. Germline values: CDR1 LNHDA, CDR2 SQIVND (reference sequence). The CDR3 has 18 residues. CDR3 sequence (DNA): TGTGCCAGTAGTACCCCTGGCGGGCGCCCGAAGCTCACAGATACGCAGTATTTT. Protein product: CASSTPGGRPKLTDTQYF.

The chain has TRBV28 and TRBJ2-7, with no clear D. The CDR3 spans 14 residues. Germline CDR1 reads MDHEN; CDR2 reads SYDVKM. V was shortened by 5 bases and J by 5 bases, with 16 bases between the two germline ends. In nucleotides, the CDR3 is TGTGCCAGCAGTATGCAGGCCCGTCGTAACGAGCAGTACTTC. This sequence encodes CASSMQARRNEQYF.